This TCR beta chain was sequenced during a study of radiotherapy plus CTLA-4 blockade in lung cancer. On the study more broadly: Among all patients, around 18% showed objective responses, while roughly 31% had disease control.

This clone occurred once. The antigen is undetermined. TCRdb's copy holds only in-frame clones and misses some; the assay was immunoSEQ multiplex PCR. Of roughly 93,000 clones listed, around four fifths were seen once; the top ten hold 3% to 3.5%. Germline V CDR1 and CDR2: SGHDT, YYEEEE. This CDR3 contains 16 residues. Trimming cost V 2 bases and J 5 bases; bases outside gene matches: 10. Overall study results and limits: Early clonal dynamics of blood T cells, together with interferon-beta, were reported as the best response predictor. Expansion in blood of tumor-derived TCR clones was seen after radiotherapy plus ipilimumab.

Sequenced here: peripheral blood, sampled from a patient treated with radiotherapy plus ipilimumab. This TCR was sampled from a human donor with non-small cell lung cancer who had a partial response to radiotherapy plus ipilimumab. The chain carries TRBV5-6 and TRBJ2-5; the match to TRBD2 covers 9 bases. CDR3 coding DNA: TGTGCCAGCAGCTTATTAAGGGCGGGAGGGGTGGAGACCCAGTACTTC. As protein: CASSLLRAGGVETQYF.